This T cell receptor (beta chain) was captured in a study of cytomegalovirus exposure and HLA in healthy donors. Notes on the study in general: Only CMV serostatus was available as immune exposure information. The investigators catalogued 150 to 200 TCR beta chains as cytomegalovirus-associated. It was in a later analysis that TCR association rates were seen to vary by HLA locus, highest for DRB1 and lowest for HLA-C. In a later analysis, TCR beta V- and J-gene trimming showed a link to a missense DCLRE1C variant.

J lost 2 bases, V lost 7 bases, and 6 bases had no gene match. The CDR3 has 14 amino acids. CDR1 MNHEY and CDR2 SVGAGI come from the germline V gene. Remarks on this clone: Antigen unknown.

This PCR relied on a set of 60 Vbeta primers and 13 Jbeta primers. Profiling relied on immunoSEQ multiplex PCR, and the TCRdb table lists in-frame clones only, not all of them. This sample has 35,000 to 40,000 clones, with 65% to 85% found just once. This TCR was sampled from a woman in her 30s in good health and CMV-seropositive. Sequenced sample: PBMCs. The gene calls are TRBV6-5 and TRBJ2-3, with TRBD2 identical over 7 bases. CDR3 region: CASTLAGDTDTQYF. The CDR3 DNA reads TGTGCCAGCACACTCGCGGGGGACACAGATACGCAGTATTTT.